This TCR beta chain came from a study of blood T cell repertoires in COVID-19. The data were produced by immunoSEQ multiplex PCR, yet TCRdb's version contains in-frame clones alone and is incomplete. The sample has 200,000 to 300,000 clones; roughly four fifths are singletons. This CDR3 is built from 14 residues. V gave up 2 bases and J gave up 5 bases; unmatched junction bases: 7. From germline, CDR1 is SGHNT and CDR2 YYREEE (reference sequence). This sequence joins TRBV5-4 and TRBJ2-7; 7 nucleotides align to TRBD2. The source is a woman of 80 years or more with COVID-19, enrolled during active disease. The specimen sequenced was peripheral blood. The CDR3 region has the DNA TGTGCCAGCAGCTTCCGACTAGCTGCCCACGAGCAGTACTTC. This translates into CASSFRLAAHEQYF.